The 8 T cell receptor beta chains reported below all come from one sample, sequenced in a study of identical twins. Via MiXCR, TCRdb re-called the 5' RACE reads, giving one row per CDR3 protein. Among about 520,000 distinct CDR3 sequences listed, around 20% were seen once. These data were likewise used in another study, on T cells expressing NK-cell markers.

Material: CD4+ T cells sorted from blood. All receptors derive from a young woman in good health.

The chain carries TRBV20-1 and TRBJ2-5; 9 bases map to TRBD2. Germline V gene data show CDR1 as DFQATT and CDR2 as SNEGSKA (reference sequence). V was pared by 4 bases and J by 4 bases, with 1 base of the junction left unmatched. This CDR3 contains 12 residues. The CDR3 DNA sequence: TGCAGTGCTAAAGCGGGAGGAGAGACCCAGTACTTC. Encoded protein: CSAKAGGETQYF.

The rearrangement links TRBV20-1 to TRBJ2-6; possibly TRBD1 or TRBD2 for D (5 bases each). Germline V gives CDR1 DFQATT, CDR2 SNEGSKA (reference sequence). V lost 1 base to trimming and J lost 0 bases, with 7 bases between them. The CDR3 contains 15 residues. For the CDR3, the DNA is TGCAGTGCTAGAGGAGGGACCTCTGGGGCCAACGTCCTGACTTTC. It specifies CSARGGTSGANVLTF.

The chain joins TRBV7-9 to TRBJ2-3; tentative D call: TRBD1 (6 bases). The CDR3 is 12 amino acids. Germline V gene sequence: CDR1 SEHNR, CDR2 FQNEAQ (reference sequence). For the CDR3, the DNA is TGTGCGGGGGCTAGTCGCTCAGATACGCAGTATTTT. It codes for CAGASRSDTQYF.

The chain carries TRBV2 and TRBJ2-7; D is possibly TRBD1 (6 bases). V lost 8 bases to trimming and J lost 3 bases, with 14 bases between them. Germline V gene data show CDR1 as SNHLY and CDR2 as FYNNEI. The CDR3 spans 13 residues. CDR3 DNA sequence: TGTGCCAGCTGGCGGACAGACCTCTACGAGCAGTACTTC. It encodes CASWRTDLYEQYF.

V usage is TRBV7-9 and J usage is TRBJ2-3; D uncertain. V lost 4 bases, J lost 5 bases, and 13 bases lay in between. Germline-derived CDR1 and CDR2 are SEHNR and FQNEAQ (reference sequence). The CDR3 runs to 14 residues. The CDR3 reads CASSSLRIRDTQYF. The CDR3, as DNA: TGTGCCAGCAGCTCACTCAGGATCCGAGATACGCAGTATTTT.

This clonotype was counted ten times or more. This chain joins TRBV12-3 or TRBV12-4 and TRBJ2-1, with D tentatively TRBD1 (5 bases). The CDR3 contains 15 residues. Deletions cut 5 bases from V and 4 bases from J, with 15 bases between. CDR3: CASSPAMTAYNEQFF. CDR3 DNA sequence: TGTGCCAGCAGTCCGGCTATGACAGCTTACAATGAGCAGTTCTTC.

The chain carries TRBV7-9 and TRBJ2-5; D possibly uses TRBD1 or TRBD2 (5 bases each). CDR1 and CDR2 (germline): SEHNR, FQNEAQ (reference sequence). This CDR3 contains 14 residues. The V end lost 5 bases, the J end lost 1 base, and 11 bases lay between the germline ends. The CDR3 reads CASSGSGGQETQYF. The CDR3 region has the DNA TGTGCCAGCAGCGGTAGTGGGGGCCAAGAGACCCAGTACTTC. The complete variable domain, with remaining parts taken from reference TRBV7-9 and TRBJ2-5, reads DTGVSQNPRHKITKRGQNVTFRCDPISEHNRLYWYRQTLGQGPEFLTYFQNEAQLEKSRLLSDRFSAERPKGSFSTLEIQRTEQGDSAMYLCASSGSGGQETQYFGPGTRLLVL.

V and J are TRBV5-1 and TRBJ2-2; D not resolved. This CDR3 is 13 amino acids long. Germline V CDR1 and CDR2: SGHRS, YFSETQ. Trimming pared 1 base from V and 6 bases from J, leaving 7 bases between. The CDR3 loop is CASSLLKAGELFF. The CDR3 DNA sequence: TGCGCCAGCAGCTTGTTAAAGGCCGGGGAGCTGTTTTTT. Variable domain in full (rest from reference TRBV5-1 and TRBJ2-2): KAGVTQTPRYLIKTRGQQVTLSCSPISGHRSVSWYQQTPGQGLQFLFEYFSETQRNKGNFPGRFSGRQFSNSRSEMNVSTLELGDSALYLCASSLLKAGELFFGEGSRLTVL.